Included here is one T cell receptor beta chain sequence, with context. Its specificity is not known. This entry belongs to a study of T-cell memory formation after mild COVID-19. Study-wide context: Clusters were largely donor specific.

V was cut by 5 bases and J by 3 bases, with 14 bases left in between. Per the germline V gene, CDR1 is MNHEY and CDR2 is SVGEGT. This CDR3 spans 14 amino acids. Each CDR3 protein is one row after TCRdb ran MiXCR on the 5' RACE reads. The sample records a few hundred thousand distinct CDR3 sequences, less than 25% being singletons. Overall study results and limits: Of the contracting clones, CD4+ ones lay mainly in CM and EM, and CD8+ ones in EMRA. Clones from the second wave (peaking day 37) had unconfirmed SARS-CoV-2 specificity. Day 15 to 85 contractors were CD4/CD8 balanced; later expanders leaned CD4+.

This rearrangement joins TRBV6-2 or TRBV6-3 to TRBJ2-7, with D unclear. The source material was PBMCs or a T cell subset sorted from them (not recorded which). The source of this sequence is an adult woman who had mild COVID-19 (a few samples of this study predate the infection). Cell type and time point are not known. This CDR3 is CASSPVRFSYEQYF. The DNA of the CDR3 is TGTGCCAGCAGTCCAGTTAGGTTCAGCTACGAGCAGTACTTC.